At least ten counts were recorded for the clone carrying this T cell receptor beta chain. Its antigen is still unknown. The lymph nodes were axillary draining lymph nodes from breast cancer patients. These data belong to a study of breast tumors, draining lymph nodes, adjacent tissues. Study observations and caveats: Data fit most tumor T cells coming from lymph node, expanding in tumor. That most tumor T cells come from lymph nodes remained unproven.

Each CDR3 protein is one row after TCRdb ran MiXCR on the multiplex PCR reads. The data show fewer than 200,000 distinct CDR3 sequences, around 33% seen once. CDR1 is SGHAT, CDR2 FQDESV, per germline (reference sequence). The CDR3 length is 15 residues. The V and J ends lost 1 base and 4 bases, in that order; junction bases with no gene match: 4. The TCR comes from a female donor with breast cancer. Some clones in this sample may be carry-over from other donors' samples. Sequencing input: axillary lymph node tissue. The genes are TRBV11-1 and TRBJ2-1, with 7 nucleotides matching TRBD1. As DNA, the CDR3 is TGTGCCAGCAGCTTAGGGGACAGATTATACAATGAGCAGTTCTTC. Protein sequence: CASSLGDRLYNEQFF. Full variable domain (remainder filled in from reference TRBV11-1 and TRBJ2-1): EAEVAQSPRYKITEKSQAVAFWCDPISGHATLYWYRQILGQGPELLVQFQDESVVDDSQLPKDRFSAERLKGVDSTLKIQPAELGDSAMYLCASSLGDRLYNEQFFGPGTRLTVL.